The rows below give T cell receptor beta chains drawn from one sample of a study of brain metastases from non-small cell lung cancer. Clones were read by immunoSEQ multiplex PCR, and TCRdb kept only the in-frame ones, dropping some. In the table there are around 2,700 clones, 70% to 90% of which are singletons. The sequencing sample was made of primary lung tumor tissue. The receptors shown here come from a donor aged 40 or over with non-small cell lung cancer. Each CDR3 is given with its conserved first and last residue. Each record gives: J gene, D gene, V gene, clone size, CDR3 protein, CDR3 DNA. A D gene is named only where the DNA matches it firmly. Where a row states a size, it is once, few, many or the class of an expanded clone; other rows omit it.

TRBJ2-5,-,TRBV2,-,CASSEGNSGWETQYF,TGTGCCAGCAGTGAAGGTAACAGCGGTTGGGAGACCCAGTACTTC
TRBJ2-1,TRBD2,TRBV25-1,-,CASSDTSVLSSYNEQFF,TGTGCCAGCAGTGATACTAGCGTCTTAAGCTCCTACAATGAGCAGTTCTTC
TRBJ1-5,-,TRBV12-3/TRBV12-4,-,CASSRERQPQHF,TGTGCCAGCAGTCGGGAGAGGCAGCCCCAGCATTTT
TRBJ1-2,-,TRBV5-6,-,CASSSKDRNYGYTF,TGTGCCAGCAGTTCAAAGGACAGAAACTATGGCTACACCTTC
TRBJ2-1,-,TRBV7-3,-,CASSATNSQNEQFF,TGTGCCAGCAGCGCGACGAACAGCCAAAATGAGCAGTTCTTC
TRBJ1-2,-,TRBV10-3,-,CAISESRLESNYGYTF,TGTGCCATCAGTGAGTCGAGGCTAGAATCTAACTATGGCTACACCTTC
TRBJ2-1,-,TRBV5-4,-,CASSPWYGEEFF,TGTGCCAGCAGCCCTTGGTACGGGGAAGAGTTCTTC
TRBJ2-2,TRBD1,TRBV11-3,-,CASSTRDRANTGELFF,TGTGCCAGCAGCACCCGGGACAGAGCGAACACCGGGGAGCTGTTTTTT
TRBJ2-3,-,TRBV6-5,-,CASSYFRGASTDTQYF,TGTGCCAGCAGTTATTTTCGCGGAGCTAGCACAGATACGCAGTATTTT
TRBJ2-1,TRBD2,TRBV4-1,-,CASSQSTSGGRKQFF,TGCGCCAGCAGCCAAAGTACTAGCGGGGGGCGGAAGCAGTTCTTC
TRBJ2-3,-,TRBV19,-,CASSIGLAPTDTQYF,TGTGCCAGTAGTATCGGTCTAGCCCCCACAGATACGCAGTATTTT
TRBJ2-5,-,TRBV28,-,CASTITRTGETQYF,TGTGCCAGTACCATAACCCGGACCGGGGAGACCCAGTACTTC
TRBJ2-7,TRBD2,TRBV27,-,CASKGAGESYEQYF,TGTGCCAGCAAAGGAGCGGGAGAATCCTACGAGCAGTACTTC
TRBJ2-2,TRBD2,TRBV4-1,-,CASSQATSGSRELFF,TGCGCCAGCAGCCAAGCTACTAGCGGGAGCCGGGAGCTGTTTTTT
TRBJ2-7,-,TRBV19,-,CASSIAPGLISYEQYF,TGTGCCAGTAGTATAGCTCCAGGTCTTATCTCCTACGAGCAGTACTTC
TRBJ1-1,-,TRBV28,-,CASTPRGWNTEAFF,TGTGCCAGCACCCCCAGGGGCTGGAACACTGAAGCTTTCTTT
TRBJ1-6,-,TRBV6-4,-,CASSDGGDDSPLHF,TGTGCCAGCAGTGACGGAGGGGATGATTCACCCCTCCACTTT
TRBJ2-5,-,TRBV5-4,-,CASSLADTRETQYF,TGTGCCAGCAGCTTGGCCGATACGCGGGAGACCCAGTACTTC
TRBJ2-1,TRBD2,TRBV25-1,-,CASSELAGLDHNEQFF,TGTGCCAGCAGTGAATTGGCGGGACTAGACCACAATGAGCAGTTCTTC
TRBJ2-1,-,TRBV6-5,-,CASLDTNNEQFF,TGTGCCAGCCTGGACACCAACAATGAGCAGTTCTTC
TRBJ1-1,-,TRBV19,once,CASSVRDDNTKAFF,TGTGCCAGTAGTGTCCGGGACGATAACACTAAAGCTTTCTTT
TRBJ1-2,TRBD1,TRBV10-3,-,CAISEDRGTTGYTF,TGTGCCATCAGTGAGGACAGGGGAACGACTGGCTACACCTTC
TRBJ2-7,TRBD1,TRBV19,-,CASSTDRGGEQYF,TGTGCCAGTAGTACTGACAGGGGCGGTGAGCAGTACTTC
TRBJ1-1,TRBD1,TRBV19,once,CASSIGTATEAFF,TGTGCCAGTAGTATCGGGACAGCCACTGAAGCTTTCTTT
TRBJ1-1,TRBD1,TRBV19,once,CATDRGRGIEAFF,TGTGCCACTGACAGGGGGCGGGGCATTGAAGCTTTCTTT
TRBJ2-1,TRBD2,TRBV4-2,-,CASSQEATSGSNEQFF,TGTGCCAGCAGCCAAGAGGCGACTAGCGGGAGCAATGAGCAGTTCTTC
TRBJ2-5,-,TRBV2,-,CASSGPGHVYQETQYF,TGTGCCAGCAGCGGACCCGGACACGTGTACCAAGAGACCCAGTACTTC
TRBJ2-7,-,TRBV5-1,few,CASSLETDFFYEQYF,TGCGCCAGCAGCTTGGAGACAGACTTTTTCTACGAGCAGTACTTC
TRBJ2-5,TRBD2,TRBV6-5,once,CASSYSGTSGQETQYF,TGTGCCAGCAGTTACTCTGGAACTAGCGGGCAAGAGACCCAGTACTTC
TRBJ2-7,-,TRBV6-5,-,CASSYRQGRGRGEQYF,TGTGCCAGCAGTTACCGCCAGGGCAGGGGAAGAGGCGAGCAGTACTTC
TRBJ2-2,TRBD2,TRBV5-1,-,CASSLDGPLAGGRTGELFF,TGCGCCAGCAGCTTGGATGGCCCCCTAGCGGGAGGCCGCACCGGGGAGCTGTTTTTT
TRBJ2-3,-,TRBV28,-,CASTGSLATDMQYF,TGTGCCAGCACGGGGTCTCTAGCAACAGATATGCAGTATTTT
TRBJ2-1,-,TRBV7-9,-,CASSSPPGSQQFF,TGTGCCAGCAGCTCCCCCCCGGGGAGTCAGCAGTTCTTC
TRBJ2-3,TRBD2,TRBV11-3,-,CASSFTSGSTDTQYF,TGTGCCAGCAGCTTTACTAGCGGTAGCACAGATACGCAGTATTTT
TRBJ2-1,-,TRBV6-1,-,CASSEVASTGEQFF,TGTGCCAGCAGTGAAGTGGCCAGCACGGGTGAGCAGTTCTTC
TRBJ2-3,-,TRBV13,-,CASSSSQRTTDTQYF,TGTGCCAGCAGCTCCAGCCAAAGAACGACAGATACGCAGTATTTT
TRBJ2-7,-,TRBV29-1,-,CSVDTGVDEQYF,TGCAGCGTTGATACCGGGGTCGACGAGCAGTACTTC
TRBJ1-1,-,TRBV7-6,-,CASSLDLNTEAFF,TGTGCCAGCAGCCTCGACCTGAATACTGAAGCTTTCTTT
TRBJ2-3,-,TRBV19,few,CASSFTVTDTQYF,TGTGCCAGTAGTTTTACAGTTACAGATACGCAGTATTTT
TRBJ2-2,TRBD1,TRBV7-6,once,CASSLGTGVTGELFF,TGTGCCAGCAGCTTGGGGACAGGGGTTACCGGGGAGCTGTTTTTT
TRBJ2-5,-,TRBV11-3,-,CASSWTVQETQYF,TGTGCCAGCAGCTGGACAGTCCAAGAGACCCAGTACTTC
TRBJ2-1,TRBD2,TRBV2,few,CARRQRTSGPNEQFF,TGTGCCAGACGACAAAGGACTAGCGGTCCCAATGAGCAGTTCTTC
TRBJ2-7,-,TRBV21-1,few,CASSKASAGRSYEQYF,TGTGCCAGCAGCAAAGCATCCGCGGGTCGGAGCTACGAGCAGTACTTC
TRBJ1-2,-,TRBV28,once,CATTWGSYGYTF,TGTGCCACCACGTGGGGATCCTATGGCTACACCTTC
TRBJ2-7,TRBD1,TRBV2,-,CATKTGGTYEQYF,TGTGCCACAAAAACAGGGGGTACCTACGAGCAGTACTTC
TRBJ2-2,-,TRBV5-4,-,CASNKGSFSGELFF,TGTGCCAGCAACAAGGGCAGCTTCTCCGGGGAGCTGTTTTTT
TRBJ2-7,-,TRBV5-1,-,CASSLGQSYEQYF,TGCGCCAGCAGCTTGGGACAGTCCTATGAGCAGTACTTC
TRBJ2-6,-,TRBV6-4,-,CASSDGEGAAGANVLTF,TGTGCCAGCAGTGACGGGGAGGGGGCGGCTGGGGCCAACGTCCTGACTTTC
TRBJ1-5,TRBD1,TRBV6-5,-,CASRRTGDQPQHF,TGTGCCAGCAGACGAACAGGGGATCAGCCCCAGCATTTT
TRBJ2-7,-,TRBV11-3,-,CASSLRLGQTYEQYF,TGTGCCAGCAGCTTAAGGCTCGGTCAGACCTACGAGCAGTACTTC
TRBJ2-1,TRBD2,TRBV18,-,CASSPGLAGYEQFF,TGTGCCAGCTCACCAGGACTAGCGGGTTATGAGCAGTTCTTC
TRBJ1-6,-,TRBV6-1,once,CASSDVGVVLPLHF,TGTGCCAGCAGTGATGTTGGAGTAGTCTTACCCCTCCACTTT
TRBJ2-7,TRBD1,TRBV5-5,-,CASSLGTGSYSYEQYF,TGTGCCAGCAGCTTGGGGACAGGATCGTACTCCTACGAGCAGTACTTC
TRBJ1-1,-,TRBV30,-,CAWGRGNTEAFF,TGTGCCTGGGGACGAGGGAACACTGAAGCTTTCTTT
TRBJ1-5,TRBD1,TRBV2,-,CASTRQGARHSNQPQHF,TGTGCCAGCACCAGACAGGGGGCCAGACATAGCAATCAGCCCCAGCATTTT